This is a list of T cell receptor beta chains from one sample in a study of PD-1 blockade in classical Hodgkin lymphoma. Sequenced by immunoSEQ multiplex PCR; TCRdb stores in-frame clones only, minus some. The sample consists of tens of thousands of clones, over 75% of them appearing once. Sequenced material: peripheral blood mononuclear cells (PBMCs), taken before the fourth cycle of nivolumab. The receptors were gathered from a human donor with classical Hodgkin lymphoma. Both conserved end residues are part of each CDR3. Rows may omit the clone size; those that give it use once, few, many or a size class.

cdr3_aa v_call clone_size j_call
CASSVNRASTYGYTF TRBV7-8 once TRBJ1-2
CASSTSSVSGNTIYF TRBV19 - TRBJ1-3
CASSLLGSEQYF TRBV7-2 - TRBJ2-7
CASSVAPRRETQYF TRBV2 - TRBJ2-5
CASSWGSTFQETQYF TRBV5-6 - TRBJ2-5
CASSRETAAELFF TRBV7-9 - TRBJ1-4
CASRPGTVASREQYF TRBV5-1 - TRBJ2-7
CASSHRQGMKTQYF TRBV5-6 - TRBJ2-5
CASSEPGYGYTF TRBV6-1 - TRBJ1-2
CAASSQGSKLFF TRBV6-6 - TRBJ1-4
CASSPTFTGGGGYTF TRBV6-1 - TRBJ1-2
CASSATLAGVDTQYF TRBV5-8 - TRBJ2-3
CASSLASGGADTQYF TRBV7-2 medium-sized TRBJ2-3
CASSPRDPFYYGYTF TRBV19 once TRBJ1-2
CARAFQNSPLHF TRBV23-1 - TRBJ1-6
CAGRQGWGNTIYF TRBV6-1 - TRBJ1-3
CASSLLGGGGIQGETQYF TRBV28 - TRBJ2-5
CASSPSGTNTEAFF TRBV4-2 - TRBJ1-1
CASSPRTSGLFSDTQYF TRBV18 - TRBJ2-3
CASSFQGTSTDTQYF TRBV28 - TRBJ2-3
CAIPTRTYSGNTIYF TRBV21-1 - TRBJ1-3
CASSHVDRNIQYF TRBV4-3 - TRBJ2-4
CASSRSGGLHEQFF TRBV9 - TRBJ2-1